The 7 T cell receptor beta chains below all came from one sample that was sequenced in a study of T cells in Graves' hyperthyroidism and ophthalmopathy. RNA transcripts served as the template for amplifying TCR beta CDR3 regions. First-round RT-PCR targeting the TCR CDR3 was performed with the HTBI primer set. TCRdb passed the multiplex PCR reads through MiXCR, listing each CDR3 protein once. The sample includes 90,000 to 120,000 distinct CDR3 sequences, roughly 15% of them seen just once. The sequencing input was blood. These receptors all stem from a woman aged 45-60 years with Graves' hyperthyroidism.

This clonotype was seen repeatedly, ten times or more. At one of its ends the junction is not consistent with the germline gene, which may arise from a read error. The genes are TRBV7-7 and TRBJ2-3, with 8 bases matching TRBD1. The CDR3 sequence is 14 residues long. CDR1 and CDR2 (germline): SSHAT, FNYEAQ (reference sequence). The CDR3 is CASSLTTGADTQYF. CDR3 in DNA: TGTGCTAGCAGCTTAACGACAGGGGCAGATACGCAGTATTTT.

This clonotype was seen at least ten times. The V call is TRBV20-1, the J call TRBJ2-2, with D uncertain. This CDR3 is built from 11 residues. Germline V lookup: CDR1 DFQATT, CDR2 SNEGSKA (reference sequence). CDR3 residues: CGAGGTGELFF. The DNA of the CDR3 is TGCGGCGCAGGTGGCACCGGGGAGCTGTTTTTT.

This clonotype has at least ten counts. The chain uses TRBV5-1 and TRBJ2-1, with 13 bases lining up with TRBD2. With 4 bases clipped from V and 1 base from J, the junction kept 14 bases outside the gene matches. CDR1 SGHRS and CDR2 YFSETQ come from the germline V gene. This CDR3 region has 20 residues. The CDR3: CASSLGLAGVVAGSYNEQFF. CDR3 sequence (DNA): TGCGCCAGCAGCCTAGGACTAGCGGGAGTTGTAGCTGGGTCCTACAATGAGCAGTTCTTC.

There are many counts of this clonotype. This sequence joins TRBV6-2 or TRBV6-3 and TRBJ2-2, with D perhaps TRBD2 (6 bases). The CDR3 is 15 residues long. V lost 4 bases and J lost 3, with 12 bases in between. Germline V gene sequence: CDR1 MNHEY, CDR2 SVGEGT. The CDR3 sequence is CASSSPRRDTGELFF. The DNA of the CDR3 is TGTGCCAGCAGTTCTCCCAGGAGGGACACCGGGGAGCTGTTTTTT.

This clonotype occurred many times. V gene TRBV18 combines with J gene TRBJ1-2; no reliable D call. This CDR3 has 15 residues. Trimming removed 2 bases at V and 2 bases at J, with 12 bases between. Germline V gene data show CDR1 as KGHSH and CDR2 as LQKENI. The CDR3 sequence: CASSPLKDGNYGYTF. CDR3 DNA: TGTGCCAGCTCACCATTGAAAGACGGCAACTATGGCTACACCTTC.

This clonotype was counted ten times or more. The rearrangement joins TRBV27 to TRBJ1-3; D is undetermined. Germline V gives CDR1 MNHEY, CDR2 SMNVEV (reference sequence). V was clipped by 2 bases and J by 0 bases, with 5 bases between them. The CDR3 totals 14 residues. CDR3 sequence: CASSLGASGNTIYF. Written as DNA, the CDR3 is TGTGCCAGCAGTTTAGGAGCCTCTGGAAACACCATATATTTT.

This clonotype has a count of ten or more. The chain employs TRBV7-8 and TRBJ1-4; D is ambiguous. Looked up from germline, CDR1 is SGHVS and CDR2 is FQNEAQ. Deletions cut 1 base from V and 5 bases from J, with 8 bases between. This CDR3 region has 14 residues. The CDR3 loop reads CASSLGRQNEKLFF. DNA of the CDR3: TGTGCCAGCAGCTTAGGGCGGCAGAATGAAAAACTGTTTTTT.